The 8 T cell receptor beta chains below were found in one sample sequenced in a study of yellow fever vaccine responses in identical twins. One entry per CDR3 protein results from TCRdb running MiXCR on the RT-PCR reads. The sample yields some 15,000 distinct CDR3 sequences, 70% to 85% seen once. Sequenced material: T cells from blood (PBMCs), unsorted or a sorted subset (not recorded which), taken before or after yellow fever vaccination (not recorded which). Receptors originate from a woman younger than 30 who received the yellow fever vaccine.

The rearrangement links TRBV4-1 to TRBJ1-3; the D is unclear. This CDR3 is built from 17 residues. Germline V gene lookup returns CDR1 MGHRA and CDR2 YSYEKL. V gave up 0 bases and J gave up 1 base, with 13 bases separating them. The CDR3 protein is CASSQELSAFSGNTIYF. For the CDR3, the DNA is TGCGCCAGCAGCCAAGAGTTGTCAGCATTTTCTGGAAACACCATATATTTT.

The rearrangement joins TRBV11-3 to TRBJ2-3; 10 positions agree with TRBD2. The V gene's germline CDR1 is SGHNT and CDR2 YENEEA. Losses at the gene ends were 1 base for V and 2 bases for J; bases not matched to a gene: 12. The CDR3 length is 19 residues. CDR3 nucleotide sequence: TGTGCCAGCAGCTTAGGGTATCTAGCGGGAGCCCTAAACACAGATACGCAGTATTTT. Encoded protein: CASSLGYLAGALNTDTQYF. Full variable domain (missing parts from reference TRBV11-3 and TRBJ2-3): EAGVVQSPRYKIIEKKQPVAFWCNPISGHNTLYWYLQNLGQGPELLIRYENEEAVDDSQLPKDRFSAERLKGVDSTLKIQPAELGDSAVYLCASSLGYLAGALNTDTQYFGPGTRLTVL.

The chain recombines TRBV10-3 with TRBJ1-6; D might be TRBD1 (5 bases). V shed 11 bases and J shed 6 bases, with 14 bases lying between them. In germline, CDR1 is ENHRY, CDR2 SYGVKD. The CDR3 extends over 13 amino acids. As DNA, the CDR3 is TGTGCCGGAAGAAGACAGTCTAATTCACCCCTCCACTTT. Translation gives CAGRRQSNSPLHF.

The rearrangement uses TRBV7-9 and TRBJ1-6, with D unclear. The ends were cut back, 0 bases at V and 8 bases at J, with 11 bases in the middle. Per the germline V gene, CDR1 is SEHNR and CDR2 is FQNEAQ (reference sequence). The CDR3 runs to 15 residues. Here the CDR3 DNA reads TGTGCCAGCAGCTTAGCCCAGAGAATACATTCACCCCTCCACTTT. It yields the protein CASSLAQRIHSPLHF.

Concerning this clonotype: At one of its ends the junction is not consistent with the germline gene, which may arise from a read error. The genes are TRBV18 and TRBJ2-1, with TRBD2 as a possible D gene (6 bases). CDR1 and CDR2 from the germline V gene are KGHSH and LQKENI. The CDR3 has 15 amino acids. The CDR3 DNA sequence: TGTGCCAGCTCACCTCCGGGGGTTCCCTACAATGAGCAGCTCTTC. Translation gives CASSPPGVPYNEQLF.

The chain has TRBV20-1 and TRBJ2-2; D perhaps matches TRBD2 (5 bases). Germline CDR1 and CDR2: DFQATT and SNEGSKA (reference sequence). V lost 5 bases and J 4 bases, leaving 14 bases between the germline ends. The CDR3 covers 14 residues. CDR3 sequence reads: CSASHSTITGELFF. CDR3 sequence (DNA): TGCAGTGCTTCCCACTCGACTATCACCGGGGAGCTGTTTTTT.

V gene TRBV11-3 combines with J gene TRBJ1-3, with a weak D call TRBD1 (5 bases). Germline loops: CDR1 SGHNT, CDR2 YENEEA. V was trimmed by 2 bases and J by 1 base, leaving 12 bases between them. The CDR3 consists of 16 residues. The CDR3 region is CASSLTLGASGNTIYF. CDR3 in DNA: TGTGCCAGCAGCTTAACATTAGGGGCGTCTGGAAACACCATATATTTT.

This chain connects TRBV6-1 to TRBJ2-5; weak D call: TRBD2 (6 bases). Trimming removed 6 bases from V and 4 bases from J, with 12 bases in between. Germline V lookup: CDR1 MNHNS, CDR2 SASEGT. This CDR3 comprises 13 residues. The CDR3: CASRRQGGETQYF. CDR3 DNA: TGTGCCAGCAGGAGGCAGGGAGGAGAGACCCAGTACTTC.